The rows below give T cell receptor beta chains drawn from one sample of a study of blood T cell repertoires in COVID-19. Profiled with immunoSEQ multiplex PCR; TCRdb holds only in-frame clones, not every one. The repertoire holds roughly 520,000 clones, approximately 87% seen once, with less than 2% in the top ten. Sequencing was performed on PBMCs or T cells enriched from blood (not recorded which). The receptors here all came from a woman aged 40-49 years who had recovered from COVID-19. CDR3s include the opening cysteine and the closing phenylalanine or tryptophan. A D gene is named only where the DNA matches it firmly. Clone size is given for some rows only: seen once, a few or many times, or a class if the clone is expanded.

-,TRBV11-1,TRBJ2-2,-,TGTGCCAGCAGCTGGGGGAGGACGGCGACCGGGGAGCTGTTTTTT,CASSWGRTATGELFF
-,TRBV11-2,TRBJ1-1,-,TGTGCCAGCAGCTCCAGACTTCGAGGGCGGGACGGTCGCTTTGACGCTTTCTTT,CASSSRLRGRDGRFDAFF
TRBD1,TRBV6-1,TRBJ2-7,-,TGTGCCAGCAGTGAACGGACAGGAAGGTACGAGCAGTACTTC,CASSERTGRYEQYF
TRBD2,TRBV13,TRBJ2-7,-,TGTGCCAGCAGCTTAGGCCAACTAGCGGGGGCCTGGGAGCAGTACTTC,CASSLGQLAGAWEQYF
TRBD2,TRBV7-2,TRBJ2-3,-,TGTGCCAGCAGCAGGGGACTAGCCGGAAGAGATACGCAGTATTTT,CASSRGLAGRDTQYF
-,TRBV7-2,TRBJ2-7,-,TGTGCCAGCAGCCCGGGAGTAGGCGAGCAGTACTTC,CASSPGVGEQYF
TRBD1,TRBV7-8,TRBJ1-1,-,TGTGCCAGCAGGATCCGGACAGGGGATAATGAAGCTTTCTTT,CASRIRTGDNEAFF
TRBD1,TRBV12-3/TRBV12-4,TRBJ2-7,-,TGTGCCAGCAGAACGACAGGGTACGAGCAGTACTTC,CASRTTGYEQYF
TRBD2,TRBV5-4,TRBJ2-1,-,TGTGCCAGCAGCGGAAAGGGACTACTAGACGAGCAGTTCTTC,CASSGKGLLDEQFF
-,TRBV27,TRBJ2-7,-,TGTGCCAGCAGGGGGGACACCTACTACGAGCAGTACTTC,CASRGDTYYEQYF
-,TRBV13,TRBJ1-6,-,TGTGCCAGCAGCCGAACAGTAACGAATTCACCCCTCCACTTT,CASSRTVTNSPLHF
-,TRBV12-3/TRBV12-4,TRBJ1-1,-,TGTGCCAGCAGTTTAACACAGTCTGAAGCTTTCTTT,CASSLTQSEAFF
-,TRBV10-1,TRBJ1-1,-,TGCGCCAGCAGCGGGAGGGAGTCTGAAGCTTTCTTT,CASSGRESEAFF
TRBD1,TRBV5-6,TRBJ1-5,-,TGTGCCAGCAGCACCCGGGACAGGGAACACCAGCCCCAGCATTTT,CASSTRDREHQPQHF
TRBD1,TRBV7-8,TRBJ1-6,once,TGTGCCAGCAGCTTAGTAGGGCCAGGGGGCGAAGATAATTCACCCCTCCACTTT,CASSLVGPGGEDNSPLHF
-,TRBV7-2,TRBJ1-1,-,TGTGCCAGCAGCTCCAAATACAGGGCCAGAGTCACTGAAGCTTTCTTT,CASSSKYRARVTEAFF
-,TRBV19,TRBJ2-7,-,TGTGCCAGTAGCGCCCGCCCCAACATCCACTACGAGCAGTACTTC,CASSARPNIHYEQYF
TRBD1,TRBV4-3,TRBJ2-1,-,TGCGCCAGCAGCCCTGGGGACAGGGAGTACAATGAGCAGTTCTTC,CASSPGDREYNEQFF
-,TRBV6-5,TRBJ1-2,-,TGTGCCAGCAGGATGGGACTCGCCGGCGGCTACACCTTC,CASRMGLAGGYTF
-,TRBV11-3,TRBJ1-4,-,TGTGCCAGCAGCTTAGAAAGGACAGACCTACAATTT,CASSLERTDLQF
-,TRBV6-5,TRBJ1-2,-,TGTGCCAGCAGTTCCGACATTTATGGCTACACCTTC,CASSSDIYGYTF
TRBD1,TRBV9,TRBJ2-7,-,TGTGCCAGCAGCGGTGGGACAGGGGGTATCCACGAGCAGTACTTC,CASSGGTGGIHEQYF
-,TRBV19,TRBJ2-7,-,TGTGCCAGTAAAGTGGCGGACAGTCAAGACTACGAGCAGTACTTC,CASKVADSQDYEQYF
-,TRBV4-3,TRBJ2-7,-,TGCGCCAGCAGCCAAGAGCGGGGCTCGGCCTACGAGCAGTACTTC,CASSQERGSAYEQYF
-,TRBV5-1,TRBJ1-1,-,TGCGCCAGCAGCTTCCAGAAGAACACTGAAGCTTTCTTT,CASSFQKNTEAFF
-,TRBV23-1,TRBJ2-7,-,TGCGCCAGCAGTAGTTTAGGGAAGGGGAACTACGAGCAGTACTTC,CASSSLGKGNYEQYF
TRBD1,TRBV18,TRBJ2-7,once,TGTGCCAGCTCACTAGCCGGGACAGGATCCTACGAGCAGTACTTC,CASSLAGTGSYEQYF
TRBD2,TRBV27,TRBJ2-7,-,TGTGCCAGCAGTAACCCGTGGACTAGCCGAACCTACGAGCAGTACTTC,CASSNPWTSRTYEQYF
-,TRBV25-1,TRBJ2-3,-,TGTGCCAGCAGTGTGGGGACATCGAGTACGCAGTATTTT,CASSVGTSSTQYF
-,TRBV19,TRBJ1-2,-,TGTGCCAGTAGTACCAACCCACAGGCAAACTATGGCTACACCTTC,CASSTNPQANYGYTF
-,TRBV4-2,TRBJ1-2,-,TGTGCCAGCAGCCAAGGAGTCAACTATGGCTACACCTTC,CASSQGVNYGYTF
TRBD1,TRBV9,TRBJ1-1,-,TGTGCCAGCAGCCCACCACAGGGGGCGAGCACTGAAGCTTTCTTT,CASSPPQGASTEAFF
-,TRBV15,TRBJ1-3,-,TGTGCCACCAGCAGAACCATGGACATAAACACCATATATTTT,CATSRTMDINTIYF
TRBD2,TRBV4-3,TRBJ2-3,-,TGCGCCAGCAGCCAAGGTCGGGGGACTAGCCGTGTCACAGATACGCAGTATTTT,CASSQGRGTSRVTDTQYF
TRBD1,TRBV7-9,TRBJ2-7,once,TGTGCCAGCAGCTTAAGCTACAGGGGGAACGAGCAGTACTTC,CASSLSYRGNEQYF
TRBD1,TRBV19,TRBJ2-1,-,TGTGCCAGTAGTATTCCGGGACAGGGAGGCAATGAGCAGTTCTTC,CASSIPGQGGNEQFF
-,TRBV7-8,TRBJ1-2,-,TGTGCCAGCAGCTCGGTTAGAGGGAACTATGGCTACACCTTC,CASSSVRGNYGYTF
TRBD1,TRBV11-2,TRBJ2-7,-,TGTGCCAGCAGCTTGCCTGGGGGACAGGGCACCTACGAGCAGTACTTC,CASSLPGGQGTYEQYF
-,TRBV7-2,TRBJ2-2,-,TGTGCCAGCAGCTCAGGGCCTTACACCGGGGAGCTGTTTTTT,CASSSGPYTGELFF
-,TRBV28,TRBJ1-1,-,TGTGCCAGCAGTCTCCGGGAGACTGAAGCTTTCTTT,CASSLRETEAFF
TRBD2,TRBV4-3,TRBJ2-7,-,TGCGCCAGCAGCCACGGGACTAGCGGCTTCTCCGACTACGAGCAGTACTTC,CASSHGTSGFSDYEQYF
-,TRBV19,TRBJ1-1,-,TGTGCCAGTAGCGTTTTGAACACTGAAGCTTTCTTT,CASSVLNTEAFF
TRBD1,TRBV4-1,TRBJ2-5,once,TGCGCCAGCAGCCAACCCAGGACAGGCGGGTTTCAAGAGACCCAGTACTTC,CASSQPRTGGFQETQYF
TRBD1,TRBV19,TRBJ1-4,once,TGTGCCAGTAGGGCCTACAGGGGGGGTGATGAAAAACTGTTTTTT,CASRAYRGGDEKLFF